Below, 32 T cell receptor beta chains from the same sample are listed, as sequenced in a study of T cells after yellow fever vaccination (dated by TCRdb to between 2018 and 2020). Libraries were prepared through 5' RACE. Sequencing took place on an Illumina HiSeq 2500. TCRdb itself trimmed the public reads at Q25 with fastp, ran MiXCR and retained productive beta chains. When rows share a CDR3 protein, they turn into one entry using the most common DNA and genes. This sample is represented by approximately 510,000 distinct CDR3 sequences; 21% of them were singletons. Jointly, the top ten make up 16% of the sample. Taken with the paper, the label for treatment or condition translates to: live attenuated yellow fever vaccine strain. The sample here was PBMCs, taken less than 25 days after the first yellow fever vaccination. The receptors were sampled from a man aged 18 to 30 who received the YFV17D yellow fever vaccine.

This chain links TRBV7-8 with TRBJ1-1; D not certain. Trimming took off 5 bases at V and 3 bases at J, with 10 bases between the two ends. The length of the CDR3 is 13 residues. Germline-derived CDR1 and CDR2 are SGHVS and FQNEAQ. DNA for the CDR3: TGTGCCAGCAGCGGGTTTAAGGACACTGAAGCTTTCTTT. It is translated as CASSGFKDTEAFF.

There are a few counts of this clonotype. V and J are TRBV29-1 and TRBJ1-1, with unresolved D. Trimming pared 3 bases from V and 2 bases from J, leaving 10 bases between. The germline V gene has CDR1 SQVTM and CDR2 ANQGSEA. This CDR3 is built from 13 residues. The CDR3 sequence is CSVDEYFNTEAFF. CDR3 nucleotides: TGCAGCGTTGACGAGTACTTCAACACTGAAGCTTTCTTT.

J is TRBJ2-5 and V is TRBV5-1, with D tentatively TRBD1 or TRBD2 (5 bases each). V was cut by 4 bases and J by 1 base, with 14 bases left in between. The CDR3 is 15 amino acids. CDR1 is SGHRS and CDR2 is YFSETQ in the germline V gene. CDR3 sequence: CASSVRGRRQETQYF. The CDR3 DNA follows: TGCGCCAGCAGCGTACGGGGCCGTCGCCAAGAGACCCAGTACTTC.

The V and J genes are TRBV19 and TRBJ1-2; D unclear. CDR1 and CDR2 from the germline V gene are LNHDA and SQIVND (reference sequence). The length of the CDR3 is 10 residues. Trimming removed 7 bases at V and 6 bases at J, with 6 bases between. The CDR3 sequence: CASKENGYTF. In DNA, the CDR3 is TGTGCCAGTAAGGAAAATGGCTACACCTTC.

V usage is TRBV20-1 and J usage is TRBJ2-5, with a tentative D call TRBD1 (6 bases). V lost 4 bases to trimming and J lost 1 base, with 7 bases between them. The CDR3 totals 12 residues. Per the germline V gene, CDR1 is DFQATT and CDR2 is SNEGSKA (reference sequence). CDR3 amino acids: CSANRAQETQYF. In nucleotides, the CDR3 is TGCAGTGCTAACAGGGCCCAAGAGACCCAGTACTTC.

The chain joins TRBV29-1 to TRBJ2-5; no definite D call. V dropped 4 bases and J dropped 1 base, with 13 bases sitting between them. The CDR3 contains 14 residues. Per germline, CDR1 SQVTM and CDR2 ANQGSEA. The CDR3 DNA sequence: TGCAGCGTTGGGCCGCGGCTGTTCCAAGAGACCCAGTACTTC. The encoded protein is CSVGPRLFQETQYF. Together with reference TRBV29-1 and TRBJ2-5, the CDR3 gives the full variable domain: SAVISQKPSRDICQRGTSLTIQCQVDSQVTMMFWYRQQPGQSLTLIATANQGSEATYESGFVIDKFPISRPNLTFSTLTVSNMSPEDSSIYLCSVGPRLFQETQYFGPGTRLLVL.

The V gene is TRBV4-2, the J gene TRBJ2-7, with no clear D. The V and J ends lost 0 bases and 9 bases respectively, with 6 bases between them. There are 11 residues in the CDR3. The V gene's germline CDR1 is LGHNA and CDR2 YNFKEQ. CDR3 in amino acids: CASSQETMQYF. DNA for the CDR3: TGTGCCAGCAGCCAAGAGACGATGCAGTACTTC.

The CDR3 nucleotides are TGCGCCAGCAGCTTGTATCAGGGGATGAACACTGAAGCTTTCTTT. Translated: CASSLYQGMNTEAFF. The chain uses TRBV5-1 and TRBJ1-1; tentatively, D is TRBD1 (6 bases). The CDR3 consists of 15 residues. V gave up 1 base and J gave up 0 bases, with 10 bases separating them. Germline CDR1 is SGHRS and CDR2 is YFSETQ.

This clonotype appeared a few times. One end of the junction varies from germline; a read error may be responsible. The chain combines TRBV12-3 or TRBV12-4 with TRBJ1-1; D uncertain. CDR3 size: 12 residues. For the CDR3, the DNA is TGCGCCAGCAGCTTGGAAGGGTCTGAAGCTTTCTTT. This gives the protein CASSLEGSEAFF.

V and J are TRBV28 and TRBJ2-5, with 10 bases fitting TRBD2. With V trimmed by 2 bases and J by 0 bases, 3 bases remained unmatched. CDR3 length: 16 residues. The germline gives CDR1 MDHEN, CDR2 SYDVKM. CDR3: CASSLGLAVYQETQYF. Here the CDR3 DNA reads TGTGCCAGCAGTTTAGGACTAGCGGTCTACCAAGAGACCCAGTACTTC. The whole variable domain, remainder taken from reference TRBV28 and TRBJ2-5, is DVKVTQSSRYLVKRTGEKVFLECVQDMDHENMFWYRQDPGLGLRLIYFSYDVKMKEKGDIPEGYSVSREKKERFSLILESASTNQTSMYLCASSLGLAVYQETQYFGPGTRLLVL.

This clonotype was observed a handful of times. This chain joins TRBV5-1 and TRBJ2-5, with TRBD2 matching 8 bases. This CDR3 has 15 amino acids. V was pared by 4 bases and J by 4 bases, with 9 bases of the junction left unmatched. The V gene's germline CDR1 is SGHRS and CDR2 YFSETQ. The chain's CDR3 is CASSPRGGRLETQYF. For the CDR3, the DNA is TGCGCCAGCAGCCCCCGGGGGGGGAGGTTAGAGACCCAGTACTTC. Complete variable domain (other parts from reference TRBV5-1 and TRBJ2-5): KAGVTQTPRYLIKTRGQQVTLSCSPISGHRSVSWYQQTPGQGLQFLFEYFSETQRNKGNFPGRFSGRQFSNSRSEMNVSTLELGDSALYLCASSPRGGRLETQYFGPGTRLLVL.

This clonotype was seen a handful of times. V gene TRBV5-5 combines with J gene TRBJ2-7; 7 bases agree with TRBD1. Per germline, CDR1 SGHKS and CDR2 YYEKEE (reference sequence). There are 14 residues in the CDR3. Trimming at V came to 2 bases and at J to 2 bases, leaving 4 bases not matched to a gene. The CDR3 here is CASSLRQGAYEQYV. In nucleotides, the CDR3 is TGTGCCAGCAGCTTAAGACAGGGTGCCTACGAGCAGTACGTC.

This chain links TRBV4-3 with TRBJ1-3, with D hard to call. V lost 4 bases, J lost 5 bases, and 9 bases lay in between. Germline-derived CDR1 and CDR2 are LGHNA and YSLEER. The length of the CDR3 is 13 residues. CDR3 amino acids: CASSRAYRNTIYF. CDR3 sequence (DNA): TGCGCCAGCAGCCGAGCTTACCGAAACACCATATATTTT.

This clonotype was detected a few times. The V and J genes are TRBV6-6 and TRBJ1-2; no clear D gene. Trimming took off 6 bases at V and 1 base at J, with 6 bases between the two ends. Per the germline V gene, CDR1 is MNHNY and CDR2 is SVGAGI (reference sequence). The CDR3 consists of 12 residues. The CDR3 DNA reads TGTGCCAGCAGAAGGGATAACTATGGCTACACCTTC. As protein: CASRRDNYGYTF.

This clonotype was counted at least ten times. V usage is TRBV27 and J usage is TRBJ1-5; no reliable D call. There are 12 residues in the CDR3. CDR1 and CDR2 from the germline V gene are MNHEY and SMNVEV (reference sequence). Trimming stripped 1 base from V and 6 bases from J, with 4 bases between. The CDR3 coding sequence is TGTGCCAGCAGTTTATTCGGTCAGCCCCAGCATTTT. Translated: CASSLFGQPQHF.

As for this clonotype: One end of the junction does not line up with germline, which may come from a read error. V is TRBV6-2 or TRBV6-3 and J is TRBJ2-1; maybe TRBD1 (6 bases). In germline, CDR1 is MNHEY, CDR2 SVGEGT. The CDR3 extends over 16 amino acids. The DNA for the CDR3 is TGTGCCAGCAGTTCAGCACTCGACAGGATCTACGATGAGCAGTTCTTC. Encoded protein: CASSSALDRIYDEQFF.

This clonotype was observed a few times. The chain couples TRBV5-1 to TRBJ1-5; D is possibly TRBD1 (6 bases). V lost 1 base to trimming and J lost 6 bases, with 17 bases between them. CDR1 and CDR2 (germline): SGHRS, YFSETQ. The length of the CDR3 is 16 residues. The CDR3 coding sequence is TGCGCCAGCAGCTTGACACCTACAGGGACCGGTCAGCCCCAGCATTTT. Its protein product is CASSLTPTGTGQPQHF.

There are a few counts of this clonotype. The rearrangement uses TRBV4-3 and TRBJ2-3; 14 bases agree with TRBD2. The germline gives CDR1 LGHNA, CDR2 YSLEER. Germline trimming cut 4 bases from V and 2 bases from J; bases unmatched to any gene: 2. There are 16 residues in the CDR3. CDR3 in amino acids: CASSLGLAGDTDTQYF. DNA of the CDR3: TGCGCCAGCAGCCTGGGACTAGCGGGGGACACAGATACGCAGTATTTT.

This clonotype was recorded a few times. The chain combines TRBV12-5 with TRBJ2-1, with unresolved D. The CDR3 consists of 17 residues. Looked up from germline, CDR1 is LGHNT and CDR2 is FRNRAP. The V end was cut by 0 bases, the J end by 2 bases, with 14 bases between. The CDR3 DNA reads TGTGCTAGTGGTTTGGTACGGTCAGCTGGCCCCTACAATGAGCAGTTCTTC. Residues: CASGLVRSAGPYNEQFF.

This clonotype was seen ten or more times. The chain combines TRBV4-2 with TRBJ2-5, with TRBD2 as a possible D gene (5 bases). This CDR3 is 15 amino acids long. From germline, CDR1 is LGHNA and CDR2 YNFKEQ. Trimming left V 0 bases short and J 5 bases short, with 13 bases between. The CDR3 protein is CASSQDGGSGETQYF. CDR3 DNA: TGTGCCAGCAGCCAAGACGGCGGGTCCGGGGAGACCCAGTACTTC.

This clonotype was seen more than once but under ten times. The rearrangement links TRBV2 to TRBJ2-3, with D uncertain. Germline V gene lookup returns CDR1 SNHLY and CDR2 FYNNEI. This CDR3 has 13 residues. V was shortened by 6 bases and J by 5 bases, with 12 bases between the two germline ends. The CDR3 sequence is CASSRAREDTQYF. CDR3 coding DNA: TGTGCCAGCAGCCGCGCCCGTGAAGATACGCAGTATTTT.

V is TRBV2 and J is TRBJ2-7; 7 bases are shared with TRBD2. Trimming at V came to 4 bases and at J to 2 bases, leaving 8 bases not matched to a gene. Germline V gene data show CDR1 as SNHLY and CDR2 as FYNNEI. The CDR3 has 15 residues. This CDR3 reads CASSGFERGTYEQYV. CDR3 coding DNA: TGTGCCAGCAGTGGTTTTGAGCGGGGCACCTACGAGCAGTACGTC.

This clonotype was seen more than once but under ten times. This CDR3 reads CASSAPGAAETQYF. The CDR3 DNA is TGTGCCAGCAGCGCACCGGGAGCTGCGGAGACCCAGTACTTC. The chain recombines TRBV9 with TRBJ2-5; tentative D call: TRBD2 (6 bases). Germline lookup yields CDR1 SGDLS and CDR2 YYNGEE. The CDR3 consists of 14 residues. Trimming pared 3 bases from V and 5 bases from J, leaving 14 bases between. Based on the CDR3 plus reference TRBV9 and TRBJ2-5, the full variable domain is DSGVTQTPKHLITATGQRVTLRCSPRSGDLSVYWYQQSLDQGLQFLIQYYNGEERAKGNILERFSAQQFPDLHSELNLSSLELGDSALYFCASSAPGAAETQYFGPGTRLLVL.

This clonotype was seen only a few times. V and J are TRBV20-1 and TRBJ1-1; D ambiguous. From germline, CDR1 is DFQATT and CDR2 SNEGSKA (reference sequence). This CDR3 has 15 residues. Trimming removed 5 bases from V and 1 base from J, with 17 bases in between. The CDR3 spells CSAPPWVGPNTEAFF. The CDR3 coding sequence is TGCAGTGCTCCCCCGTGGGTGGGTCCGAACACTGAAGCTTTCTTT.

The chain couples TRBV21-1 to TRBJ2-7; the table's D call of TRBD2 was not tested on the DNA. TRBV21-1 is a listed pseudogene. The CDR3 has 15 amino acids. CDR3 nucleotides: TGTGCCAGGAACAAGGGGGGCCCGTCCCTAAAGGAGCAGTACGTC. Translating it yields CARNKGGPSLKEQYV.

This clonotype was detected a few times. The chain links TRBV7-9 to TRBJ2-3, with TRBD2 as a possible D gene (6 bases). The germline V gene encodes CDR1 SEHNR and CDR2 FQNEAQ (reference sequence). V was shortened by 9 bases and J by 1 base, with 20 bases between the two germline ends. This CDR3 comprises 16 residues. CDR3 in DNA: TGTGCCAGTCGCCCGGTGTCGGGGGAGGGCACAGATACGCAGTATTTT. Amino acids: CASRPVSGEGTDTQYF.

The chain uses TRBV6-1 and TRBJ1-4; D is perhaps TRBD1 (6 bases). Looked up from germline, CDR1 is MNHNS and CDR2 is SASEGT. This CDR3 comprises 13 residues. Trimming left V 6 bases short and J 8 bases short, with 13 bases between. The CDR3 nucleotides read TGTGCCAGCAGAGCAGGGGTCTACGAAAAACTGTTTTTT. This sequence encodes CASRAGVYEKLFF.

There are many counts of this clonotype. This chain joins TRBV28 and TRBJ1-1; a possible D gene is TRBD1 (6 bases). Germline V gene sequence: CDR1 MDHEN, CDR2 SYDVKM. This CDR3 is 15 amino acids long. Trimming removed 5 bases from V and 5 bases from J, with 18 bases in between. CDR3 nucleotides: TGTGCCAGCAGTCGGTTTCCAGGGGATTGGACTGAAGCTTTCTTT. Translation: CASSRFPGDWTEAFF.

This clonotype has just a few counts. The genes are TRBV7-9 and TRBJ2-7, with TRBD1 identical over 7 bases. With 4 bases clipped from V and 4 bases from J, the junction kept 10 bases outside the gene matches. Germline assignment: CDR1 SEHNR and CDR2 FQNEAQ (reference sequence). The CDR3 runs to 15 residues. The CDR3 DNA reads as TGTGCCAGCAGCTCCCAGACAGGGAATCTGTACGAGCAGTACTTC. Residues: CASSSQTGNLYEQYF.

This clonotype has only a few counts. V usage is TRBV18 and J usage is TRBJ2-1; the D is unclear. The CDR3 extends over 13 amino acids. Trimming stripped 4 bases from V and 8 bases from J, with 12 bases between. From germline, CDR1 is KGHSH and CDR2 LQKENI. CDR3 nucleotides: TGTGCCAGCTCACTTCCCGCTGGGGATGAGCAGTTCTTC. Translation gives CASSLPAGDEQFF. The whole variable domain, remainder taken from reference TRBV18 and TRBJ2-1, is NAGVMQNPRHLVRRRGQEARLRCSPMKGHSHVYWYRQLPEEGLKFMVYLQKENIIDESGMPKERFSAEFPKEGPSILRIQQVVRGDSAAYFCASSLPAGDEQFFGPGTRLTVL.

Ten or more counts support this clonotype. This chain connects TRBV5-6 to TRBJ2-5; TRBD1 agrees at 9 bases. Germline CDR1 and CDR2: SGHDT and YYEEEE. V was clipped by 4 bases and J by 4 bases; unmatched bases: 11. The CDR3 is 16 residues long. CDR3 residues: CASSVTGGRVRETQYF. The CDR3 region has the DNA TGTGCCAGCAGCGTAACAGGGGGCCGCGTTAGAGAGACCCAGTACTTC.

This rearrangement joins TRBV7-8 to TRBJ2-7, with D maybe TRBD1 (5 bases). The germline V gene encodes CDR1 SGHVS and CDR2 FQNEAQ. This CDR3 has 13 residues. Deletions cut 4 bases from V and 9 bases from J, with 16 bases between. Written as DNA, the CDR3 is TGTGCCAGCAGCTCACTTGCGACAGAACGGCAGTACGTC. Translation: CASSSLATERQYV.